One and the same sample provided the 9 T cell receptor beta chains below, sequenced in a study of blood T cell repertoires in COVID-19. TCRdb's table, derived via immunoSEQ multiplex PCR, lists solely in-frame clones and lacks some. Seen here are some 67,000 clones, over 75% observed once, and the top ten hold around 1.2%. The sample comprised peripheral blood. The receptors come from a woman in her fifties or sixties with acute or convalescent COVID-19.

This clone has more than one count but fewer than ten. The CDR3 region is CASSLPSGGLLTQETQYF. The DNA of the CDR3 is TGTGCCAGCAGTTTACCGAGCGGGGGTCTCCTAACTCAAGAGACCCAGTACTTC. The chain has TRBV28 and TRBJ2-5; TRBD2 matches at 8 bases. V was pared by 2 bases and J by 2 bases, with 13 bases of the junction left unmatched. Looked up from germline, CDR1 is MDHEN and CDR2 is SYDVKM. This CDR3 contains 18 residues.

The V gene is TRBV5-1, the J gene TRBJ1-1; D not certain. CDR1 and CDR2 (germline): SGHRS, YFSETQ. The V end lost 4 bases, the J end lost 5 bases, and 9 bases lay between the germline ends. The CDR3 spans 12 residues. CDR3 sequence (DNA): TGCGCCAGCAGCCACAGCCATACTGAAGCTTTCTTT. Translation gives CASSHSHTEAFF.

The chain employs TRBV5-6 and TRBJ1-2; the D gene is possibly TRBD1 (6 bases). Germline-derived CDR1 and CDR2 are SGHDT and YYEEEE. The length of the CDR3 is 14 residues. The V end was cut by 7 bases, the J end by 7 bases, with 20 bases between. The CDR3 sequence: CASGPGGGAFGYTF. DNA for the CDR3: TGTGCCAGCGGCCCCGGAGGGGGGGCCTTTGGCTACACCTTC.

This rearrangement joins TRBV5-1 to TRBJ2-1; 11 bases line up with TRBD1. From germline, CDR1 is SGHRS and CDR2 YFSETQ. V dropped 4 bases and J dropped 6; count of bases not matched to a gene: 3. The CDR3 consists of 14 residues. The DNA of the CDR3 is TGCGCCAGCAGCCTTGGACAGGGGGCCAATGAGCAGTTCTTC. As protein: CASSLGQGANEQFF.

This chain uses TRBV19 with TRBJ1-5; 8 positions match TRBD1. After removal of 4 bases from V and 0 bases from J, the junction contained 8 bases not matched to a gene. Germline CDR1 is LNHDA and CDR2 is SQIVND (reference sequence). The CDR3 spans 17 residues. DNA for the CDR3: TGTGCCAGTAGTACAAGGACAGGGCTTAGTAGCAATCAGCCCCAGCATTTT. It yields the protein CASSTRTGLSSNQPQHF.

CDR3 sequence (DNA): TGTGCCAGCAGCTCCGGGGACAGGGGAGATCCTGAAGCTTTCTTT. Protein: CASSSGDRGDPEAFF. This rearrangement joins TRBV5-4 to TRBJ1-1, with TRBD1 identical over 10 bases. Trimming at V came to 3 bases and at J to 6 bases, leaving 8 bases not matched to a gene. The CDR3 is made up of 15 amino acids. The germline V gene has CDR1 SGHNT and CDR2 YYREEE (reference sequence). The variable domain in full, completed from reference TRBV5-4 and TRBJ1-1, reads ETGVTQSPTHLIKTRGQQVTLRCSSQSGHNTVSWYQQALGQGPQFIFQYYREEENGRGNFPPRFSGLQFPNYSSELNVNALELDDSALYLCASSSGDRGDPEAFFGQGTRLTVV.

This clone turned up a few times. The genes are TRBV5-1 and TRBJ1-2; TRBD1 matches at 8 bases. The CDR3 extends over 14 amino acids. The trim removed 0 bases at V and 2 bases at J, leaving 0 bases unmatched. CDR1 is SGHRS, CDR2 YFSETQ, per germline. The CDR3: CASSLDRGNYGYTF. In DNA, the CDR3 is TGCGCCAGCAGCTTGGACAGGGGGAACTATGGCTACACCTTC.

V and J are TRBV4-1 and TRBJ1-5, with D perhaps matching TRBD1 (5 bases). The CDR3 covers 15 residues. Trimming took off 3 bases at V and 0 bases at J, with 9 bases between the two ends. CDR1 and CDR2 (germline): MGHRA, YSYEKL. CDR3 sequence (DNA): TGCGCCAGCAGCCAGGCAGGGTATAGCAATCAGCCCCAGCATTTT. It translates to CASSQAGYSNQPQHF.

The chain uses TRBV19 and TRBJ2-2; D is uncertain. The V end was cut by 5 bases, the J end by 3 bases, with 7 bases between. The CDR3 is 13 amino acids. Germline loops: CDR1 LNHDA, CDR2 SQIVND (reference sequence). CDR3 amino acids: CASSFLDTGELFF. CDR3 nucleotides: TGTGCCAGTAGTTTTCTAGACACCGGGGAGCTGTTTTTT. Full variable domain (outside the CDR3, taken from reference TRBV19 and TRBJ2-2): DGGITQSPKYLFRKEGQNVTLSCEQNLNHDAMYWYRQDPGQGLRLIYYSQIVNDFQKGDIAEGYSVSREKKESFPLTVTSAQKNPTAFYLCASSFLDTGELFFGEGSRLTVL.